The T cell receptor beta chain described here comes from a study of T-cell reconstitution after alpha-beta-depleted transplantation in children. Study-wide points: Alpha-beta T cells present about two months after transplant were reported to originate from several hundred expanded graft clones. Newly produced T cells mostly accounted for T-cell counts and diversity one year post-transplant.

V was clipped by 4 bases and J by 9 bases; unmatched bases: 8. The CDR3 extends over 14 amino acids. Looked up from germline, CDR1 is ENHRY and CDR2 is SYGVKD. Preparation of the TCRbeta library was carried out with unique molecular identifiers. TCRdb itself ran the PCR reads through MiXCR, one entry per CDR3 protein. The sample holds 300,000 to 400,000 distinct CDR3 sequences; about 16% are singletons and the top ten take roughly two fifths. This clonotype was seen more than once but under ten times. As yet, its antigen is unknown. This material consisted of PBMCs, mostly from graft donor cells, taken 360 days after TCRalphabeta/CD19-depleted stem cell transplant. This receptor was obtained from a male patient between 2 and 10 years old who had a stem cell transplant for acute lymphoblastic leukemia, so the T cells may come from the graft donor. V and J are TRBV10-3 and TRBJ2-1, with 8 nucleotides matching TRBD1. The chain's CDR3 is CAISGGRGQGEQFF. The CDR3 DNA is TGTGCCATCAGTGGCGGCAGGGGGCAGGGTGAGCAGTTCTTC.